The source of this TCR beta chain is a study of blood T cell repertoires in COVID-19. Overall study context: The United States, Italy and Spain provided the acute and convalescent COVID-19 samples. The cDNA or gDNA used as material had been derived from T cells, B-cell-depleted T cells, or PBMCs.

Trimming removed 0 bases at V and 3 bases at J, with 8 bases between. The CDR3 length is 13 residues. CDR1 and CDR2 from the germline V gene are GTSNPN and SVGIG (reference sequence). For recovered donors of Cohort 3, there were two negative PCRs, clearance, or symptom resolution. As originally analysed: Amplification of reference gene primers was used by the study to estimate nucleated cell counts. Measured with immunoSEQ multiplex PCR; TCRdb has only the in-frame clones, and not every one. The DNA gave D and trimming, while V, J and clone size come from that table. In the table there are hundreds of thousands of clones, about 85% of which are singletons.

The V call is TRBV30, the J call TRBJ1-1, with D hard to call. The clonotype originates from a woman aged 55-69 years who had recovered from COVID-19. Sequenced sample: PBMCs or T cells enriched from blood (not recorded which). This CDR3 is CAWSVMEDTEAFF. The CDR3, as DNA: TGTGCCTGGAGTGTAATGGAGGACACTGAAGCTTTCTTT.